Presented here are 15 T cell receptor beta chains from one specimen sequenced in a study of T cell repertoires in cytomegalovirus infection. The antigens these receptors bind are not known. TCRdb re-called the reads through MiXCR, storing one row per CDR3 protein. The sample contains 80,000 to 95,000 distinct CDR3 sequences, around 28% of which appear only once. This material consisted of CD8+ T cells from cultured PBMCs, taken from culture after CMV antigen stimulation. The source is a human donor in good health (CMV status not recorded). Some clones in this sample may be carry-over from other donors' samples.

The V gene is TRBV19, the J gene TRBJ2-1; 7 bases are shared with TRBD2. This CDR3 region has 16 residues. The V gene's germline CDR1 is LNHDA and CDR2 SQIVND (reference sequence). V shed 3 bases, J shed 0 bases, and the junction held 5 bases outside the gene matches. The CDR3 DNA reads TGTGCCAGTAGTATGCTCGGGGGGAGCTCCTACAATGAGCAGTTCTTC. Its translation: CASSMLGGSSYNEQFF.

J is TRBJ1-2 and V is TRBV9, with D possibly TRBD1 on 5 matching bases. CDR3 size: 13 residues. Germline CDR1 SGDLS, CDR2 YYNGEE. V shed 1 base and J shed 4 bases, with 8 bases lying between them. CDR3 protein: CASSVSGTYGYTF. Written as DNA, the CDR3 is TGTGCCAGCAGCGTATCGGGGACCTATGGCTACACCTTC.

The rearrangement joins TRBV7-6 to TRBJ2-5; 8 nucleotides align to TRBD2. Germline CDR1 is SGHVS and CDR2 is FNYEAQ. CDR3 length: 14 amino acids. V dropped 2 bases and J dropped 5; count of bases not matched to a gene: 4. The CDR3: CASSLTGGPETQYF. CDR3 sequence (DNA): TGTGCCAGCAGCTTAACGGGGGGGCCGGAGACCCAGTACTTC.

The chain uses TRBV27 and TRBJ2-1; 9 nucleotides line up with TRBD2. CDR3 length: 13 amino acids. Looked up from germline, CDR1 is MNHEY and CDR2 is SMNVEV (reference sequence). After removal of 3 bases from V and 10 bases from J, the junction contained 4 bases not matched to a gene. The CDR3 DNA follows: TGTGCCAGCAGTTTGGGACTAGCAGAGGAGCAGTTCTTC. It encodes CASSLGLAEEQFF.

This clonotype was seen a handful of times. The rearrangement links TRBV6-5 to TRBJ2-5, with 9 bases lining up with TRBD1. This CDR3 region has 15 residues. Germline-derived CDR1 and CDR2 are MNHEY and SVGAGI. Losses at the gene ends were 7 bases for V and 4 bases for J; bases not matched to a gene: 10. CDR3 nucleotide sequence: TGTGCCAGCATTCCCAGGACAGGGGAACGAGAGACCCAGTACTTC. It encodes CASIPRTGERETQYF.

The rearrangement uses TRBV12-3 or TRBV12-4 and TRBJ2-2; unclear D gene. With 3 bases removed from V and 7 bases from J, the gap between germline ends came to 15 bases. The CDR3 sequence is 15 residues long. The CDR3 nucleotides are TGTGCCAGCAGTTTGAGGTACCCCGCAGTCGGGGAGCTGTTTTTT. It codes for CASSLRYPAVGELFF.

This chain joins TRBV6-1 and TRBJ2-6; D may be TRBD1 (6 bases). The germline V gene has CDR1 MNHNS and CDR2 SASEGT. The CDR3 covers 15 residues. V lost 7 bases, J lost 4 bases, and 14 bases lay in between. CDR3 nucleotides: TGTGCCAGCATTAGAGAGGGGGTAGGGGCCAACGTCCTGACTTTC. Translating it yields CASIREGVGANVLTF.

The rearrangement links TRBV4-1 to TRBJ2-1, with 7 bases lining up with TRBD1. The length of the CDR3 is 15 residues. The J segment lost 8 bases and the V segment lost 0 bases, leaving 7 bases of the junction unmatched. CDR1 is MGHRA, CDR2 YSYEKL, per germline. DNA of the CDR3: TGCGCCAGCAGCCAAGAAGGGGGCAGGGACGATGAGCAGTTCTTC. This sequence encodes CASSQEGGRDDEQFF.

Ten or more counts support this clonotype. The chain couples TRBV7-9 to TRBJ2-1, with 13 bases lining up with TRBD2. Losses at the gene ends were 5 bases for V and 6 bases for J; bases not matched to a gene: 10. Germline V CDR1 and CDR2: SEHNR, FQNEAQ (reference sequence). CDR3 length equals 17 residues. The CDR3: CASSRTSGSRRGNEQFF. The DNA for the CDR3 is TGTGCCAGCAGCCGGACTAGCGGGAGCAGGAGAGGCAATGAGCAGTTCTTC. Complete variable domain (other parts from reference TRBV7-9 and TRBJ2-1): DTGVSQNPRHKITKRGQNVTFRCDPISEHNRLYWYRQTLGQGPEFLTYFQNEAQLEKSRLLSDRFSAERPKGSFSTLEIQRTEQGDSAMYLCASSRTSGSRRGNEQFFGPGTRLTVL.

This chain uses TRBV4-2 with TRBJ2-3; D perhaps matches TRBD1 (6 bases). Looked up from germline, CDR1 is LGHNA and CDR2 is YNFKEQ. V lost 3 bases and J 1 base, leaving 17 bases between the germline ends. The CDR3 loop spans 17 amino acids. The DNA for the CDR3 is TGTGCCAGCAGCCAGGGTTTGACAGGAAGCGGCACAGATACGCAGTATTTT. It is translated as CASSQGLTGSGTDTQYF.

This chain uses TRBV5-4 with TRBJ1-2, with unresolved D. The V end was cut by 0 bases, the J end by 3 bases, with 18 bases between. There are 17 residues in the CDR3. Germline V lookup: CDR1 SGHNT, CDR2 YYREEE (reference sequence). CDR3 sequence (DNA): TGTGCCAGCAGCTTGGCCATGTGGGGAGCCCTAGACTATGGCTACACCTTC. This gives the protein CASSLAMWGALDYGYTF.

The chain couples TRBV7-2 to TRBJ2-3; D is perhaps TRBD2 (6 bases). In germline, CDR1 is SGHTA, CDR2 FQGNSA. Trimming shortened V by 5 bases and J by 0 bases, and 12 bases separated the two germline ends. The CDR3 is made up of 15 amino acids. The DNA of the CDR3 is TGTGCCAGCAGCATGACTGGGGGGAGCACAGATACGCAGTATTTT. Encoded protein: CASSMTGGSTDTQYF.

This clonotype was detected only a few times. The rearrangement uses TRBV4-1 and TRBJ1-2; D unclear. Germline CDR1 MGHRA, CDR2 YSYEKL. The CDR3 contains 13 residues. V was trimmed by 1 base and J by 4 bases, leaving 7 bases between them. CDR3 region: CASSQGNVYGYTF. DNA of the CDR3: TGCGCCAGCAGCCAAGGTAACGTCTATGGCTACACCTTC.

A remark on this clonotype: A much larger clone differs from this one at a single base, so this may be a read error. This chain connects TRBV7-6 to TRBJ2-3; TRBD2 is a possible D gene (5 bases). Germline CDR1 SGHVS, CDR2 FNYEAQ. V dropped 2 bases and J dropped 3 bases, with 12 bases sitting between them. CDR3 size: 15 residues. CDR3 coding DNA: TGTGCCAGCAGCTTAATAGCGAGGGAAACAGATACGCAGTATTTT. Its translation: CASSLIARETDTQYF. Full variable domain (remainder filled in from reference TRBV7-6 and TRBJ2-3): GAGVSQSPRYKVTKRGQDVALRCDPISGHVSLYWYRQALGQGPEFLTYFNYEAQQDKSGLPNDRFSAERPEGSISTLTIQRTEQRDSAMYRCASSLIARETDTQYFGPGTRLTVL.

The chain links TRBV7-2 to TRBJ1-1, with 7 bases identical to TRBD1. V lost 8 bases and J lost 2; bases outside the gene matches: 11. This CDR3 contains 15 residues. CDR1 and CDR2 from the germline V gene are SGHTA and FQGNSA. CDR3 nucleotide sequence: TGTGCCAGCGGGGACAGAAAAAGGGGAAACACTGAAGCTTTCTTT. Amino acid sequence: CASGDRKRGNTEAFF.